The 21 T cell receptor beta chains below come from one sample, sequenced in a study of OX40 agonist ivuxolimab in advanced cancers. Measured with immunoSEQ multiplex PCR; TCRdb has only the in-frame clones, and not every one. The sample consists of approximately 70,000 clones, approximately 80% of them appearing once. The input for sequencing was CD4+ or CD8+ T cells sorted from blood, taken in a trial of the OX40 agonist ivuxolimab. These receptors originate from an adult with an advanced solid tumor such as melanoma, head and neck, liver or kidney cancer.

V gene TRBV6-1 combines with J gene TRBJ1-4; D unclear. CDR3 size: 11 residues. The germline V gene encodes CDR1 MNHNS and CDR2 SASEGT. V lost 3 bases and J lost 8, with 4 bases in between. The CDR3 DNA follows: TGTGCCAGCAGTGAGCCAGAAAAACTGTTTTTT. Translation: CASSEPEKLFF.

The table lists this clone with a few counts. The V and J genes are TRBV6-4 and TRBJ2-3, with D perhaps TRBD2 (6 bases). Germline V gene data show CDR1 as MRHNA and CDR2 as SNTAGT. Trimming took off 3 bases at V and 1 base at J, with 11 bases between the two ends. The CDR3 spans 15 residues. CDR3 amino acids: CASSEEGSGTDTQYF. Written as DNA, the CDR3 is TGTGCCAGCAGTGAGGAGGGGTCGGGCACAGATACGCAGTATTTT.

The chain has TRBV28 and TRBJ2-7, with 11 bases lining up with TRBD1. Germline V gene sequence: CDR1 MDHEN, CDR2 SYDVKM. The CDR3 consists of 18 residues. The trim removed 4 bases at V and 4 bases at J, leaving 15 bases unmatched. The CDR3 coding sequence is TGTGCCAGCAGTTCCTTCACCCGGGACAGGGGGTTCGGGTACGAGCAGTACGTC. It translates to CASSSFTRDRGFGYEQYV.

This chain connects TRBV6-6 to TRBJ2-5; no firm D call. From germline, CDR1 is MNHNY and CDR2 SVGAGI (reference sequence). Deletions cut 5 bases from V and 3 bases from J, with 10 bases between. The CDR3 has 13 residues. CDR3 sequence (DNA): TGTGCCAGCAGTCGAGGACGGGAAGAGACCCAGTACTTC. Protein product: CASSRGREETQYF.

The V call is TRBV5-4, the J call TRBJ2-5, with 8 nucleotides matching TRBD2. The CDR3 totals 16 residues. Trimming cost V 0 bases and J 5 bases; bases outside gene matches: 9. The germline gives CDR1 SGHNT, CDR2 YYREEE (reference sequence). The CDR3 DNA reads as TGTGCCAGCAGCTTGGGAGCGGGGGCCTACCCGGAGACCCAGTACTTC. Translating gives CASSLGAGAYPETQYF.

The gene calls are TRBV10-2 and TRBJ2-2; 7 bases are shared with TRBD2. After removal of 6 bases from V and 1 base from J, the junction contained 5 bases not matched to a gene. CDR1 WSHSY and CDR2 SAAADI come from the germline V gene. The CDR3 consists of 15 residues. The CDR3 DNA reads as TGCGCCAGCAGAGACGGGGGGAGGAACACCGGGGAGCTGTTTTTT. Amino acids: CASRDGGRNTGELFF.

The sample holds one count of this clone. The chain has TRBV6-5 and TRBJ1-5, with 7 bases that match TRBD1. Germline loops: CDR1 MNHEY, CDR2 SVGAGI. The CDR3 loop spans 15 amino acids. With V trimmed by 2 bases and J by 5 bases, 6 bases remained unmatched. The CDR3: CASSYRDRRDQPQHF. CDR3 DNA sequence: TGTGCCAGCAGTTACCGGGACAGAAGGGATCAGCCCCAGCATTTT.

V is TRBV29-1 and J is TRBJ1-2; D remains ambiguous. The CDR3 contains 12 residues. The V gene's germline CDR1 is SQVTM and CDR2 ANQGSEA. V was cut by 2 bases and J by 8 bases, with 12 bases left in between. CDR3 residues: CSVELHLPGYTF. The CDR3 DNA reads TGCAGCGTTGAATTACATCTGCCGGGCTACACCTTC.

The J gene is TRBJ1-2, the V gene TRBV6-1; D remains ambiguous. V shed 2 bases and J shed 8 bases, with 12 bases lying between them. Germline CDR1 and CDR2: MNHNS and SASEGT. The CDR3 has 13 amino acids. This CDR3 is CASSEREGLGYTF. The CDR3 DNA follows: TGTGCCAGCAGTGAAAGAGAAGGACTAGGCTACACCTTC.

The chain is built from TRBV5-4 and TRBJ2-1; possibly TRBD1 for D (6 bases). Germline V lookup: CDR1 SGHNT, CDR2 YYREEE (reference sequence). There are 16 residues in the CDR3. V lost 0 bases and J lost 2, with 12 bases in between. DNA for the CDR3: TGTGCCAGCAGCTTGGCCCACCAGGGGACCTACAATGAGCAGTTCTTC. The encoded protein is CASSLAHQGTYNEQFF.

The V call is TRBV19, the J call TRBJ2-5; 7 positions agree with TRBD1. In germline, CDR1 is LNHDA, CDR2 SQIVND (reference sequence). The ends lost 7 bases at V and 1 base at J; junction bases unmatched: 6. This CDR3 comprises 14 residues. The CDR3 loop is CASNDRDLQETQYF. Written as DNA, the CDR3 is TGTGCCAGTAATGACAGGGATCTCCAAGAGACCCAGTACTTC.

This clone was recorded only once. The rearrangement uses TRBV6-5 and TRBJ2-7, with 10 bases lining up with TRBD1. This CDR3 is 14 amino acids long. Losses at the gene ends were 6 bases for V and 2 bases for J; bases not matched to a gene: 4. The V gene's germline CDR1 is MNHEY and CDR2 SVGAGI. CDR3 nucleotides: TGTGCCAGCAGGAACGGACAGGGGGCCTACGAGCAGTACTTC. Its protein is CASRNGQGAYEQYF.

The chain is built from TRBV5-1 and TRBJ2-5; 8 bases line up with TRBD2. The V gene end was trimmed by 0 bases and the J gene end by 5 bases; junction bases not matched to a gene: 6. From germline, CDR1 is SGHRS and CDR2 YFSETQ. The CDR3 loop spans 15 amino acids. This CDR3 reads CASSLDGGARETQYF. The CDR3 DNA reads as TGCGCCAGCAGCTTGGACGGGGGGGCACGCGAGACCCAGTACTTC.

The V gene is TRBV5-4, the J gene TRBJ2-1, with 8 bases matching TRBD1. The CDR3 runs 12 residues. The germline CDR1 and CDR2 sequences are SGHNT and YYREEE (reference sequence). Germline trimming cut 5 bases from V and 11 bases from J; bases unmatched to any gene: 6. Here the CDR3 reads CASREQGGKQFF. The CDR3 DNA is TGTGCCAGCAGGGAACAGGGGGGAAAGCAGTTCTTC.

The chain uses TRBV4-3 and TRBJ2-2; 8 bases are shared with TRBD2. Trimming at V came to 8 bases and at J to 7 bases, leaving 9 bases not matched to a gene. This CDR3 is 14 amino acids long. CDR1 and CDR2 (germline): LGHNA, YSLEER. CDR3 region: CASSSGSVYGELFF. CDR3 nucleotides: TGCGCCAGCTCAAGCGGGAGCGTGTACGGGGAGCTGTTTTTT.

The rearrangement joins TRBV7-2 to TRBJ1-2; perhaps TRBD1 as D (5 bases). Deletions cut 1 base from V and 7 bases from J, with 16 bases between. This CDR3 region has 15 residues. In germline, CDR1 is SGHTA, CDR2 FQGNSA. CDR3 sequence reads: CASSLEGRAVRGYTF. As DNA, the CDR3 is TGTGCCAGCAGCTTAGAGGGCAGGGCGGTTCGTGGCTACACCTTC.

The J gene is TRBJ1-4, the V gene TRBV7-4, with a weak D call TRBD1 (5 bases). In germline, CDR1 is SGHVT, CDR2 SQSDAQ. The CDR3 length is 16 residues. V was clipped by 2 bases and J by 11 bases, with 21 bases between them. CDR3 in DNA: TGTGCCAGCAGCTTAATAAGGCAGAACCCAGGGTTCAAACTGTTTTTT. This translates into CASSLIRQNPGFKLFF.

This clone has more than one count but fewer than ten. The rearrangement links TRBV19 to TRBJ2-2; 8 bases agree with TRBD2. The CDR3 sequence is 16 residues long. V lost 9 bases to trimming and J lost 4 bases; unmatched junction nucleotides: 13. Germline V gene sequence: CDR1 LNHDA, CDR2 SQIVND (reference sequence). The CDR3 region is CASRIAGYLPTGELFF. The CDR3 coding sequence is TGTGCCAGCCGAATAGCGGGGTATCTCCCCACCGGGGAGCTGTTTTTT.

The chain carries TRBV15 and TRBJ2-1, with 7 positions matching TRBD1. The germline V gene has CDR1 LNHNV and CDR2 YYDKDF (reference sequence). The CDR3 covers 12 residues. Trimming cost V 5 bases and J 7 bases; bases outside gene matches: 2. The DNA of the CDR3 is TGTGCCACCAGCCTGACAGGGAATGAGCAGTTCTTC. Translation: CATSLTGNEQFF.

This chain joins TRBV18 and TRBJ2-2; D is undetermined. Deletions cut 1 base from V and 1 base from J, with 7 bases between. CDR3 length: 15 residues. In germline, CDR1 is KGHSH, CDR2 LQKENI. The CDR3 sequence is CASSPRSVNTGELFF. CDR3 bases: TGTGCCAGCTCACCACGCTCAGTGAACACCGGGGAGCTGTTTTTT.

This sequence joins TRBV28 and TRBJ2-1; 8 positions match TRBD2. The ends lost 7 bases at V and 5 bases at J; junction bases unmatched: 7. The CDR3 has 14 residues. Germline CDR1 reads MDHEN; CDR2 reads SYDVKM. The CDR3 region is CASTLTGGDNEQFF. The CDR3 DNA sequence: TGTGCCAGCACTCTTACGGGGGGGGACAATGAGCAGTTCTTC.